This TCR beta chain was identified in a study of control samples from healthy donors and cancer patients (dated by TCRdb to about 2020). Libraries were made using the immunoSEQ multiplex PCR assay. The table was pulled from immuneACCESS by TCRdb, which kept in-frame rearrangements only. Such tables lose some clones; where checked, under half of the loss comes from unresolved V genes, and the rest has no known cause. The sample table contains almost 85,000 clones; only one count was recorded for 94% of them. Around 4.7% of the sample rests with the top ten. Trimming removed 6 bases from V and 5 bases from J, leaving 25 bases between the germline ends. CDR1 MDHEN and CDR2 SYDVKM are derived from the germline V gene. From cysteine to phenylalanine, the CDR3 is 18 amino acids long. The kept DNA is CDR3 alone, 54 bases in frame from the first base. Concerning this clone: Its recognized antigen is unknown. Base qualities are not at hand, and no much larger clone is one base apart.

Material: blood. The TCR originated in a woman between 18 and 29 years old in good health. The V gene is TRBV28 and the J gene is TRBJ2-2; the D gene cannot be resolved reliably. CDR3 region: CASSSQEILIPRTGELFF. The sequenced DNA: TGTGCCAGCAGCAGCCAAGAAATTTTGATACCGAGGACCGGGGAGCTGTTTTTT. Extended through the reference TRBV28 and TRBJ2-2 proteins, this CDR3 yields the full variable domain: DVKVTQSSRYLVKRTGEKVFLECVQDMDHENMFWYRQDPGLGLRLIYFSYDVKMKEKGDIPEGYSVSREKKERFSLILESASTNQTSMYLCASSSQEILIPRTGELFFGEGSRLTVL.